A selection of T cell receptor beta chains follows, all from one sample in a study of tumor and adjacent non-tumor tissue in lung cancer. MiXCR was run by TCRdb on the multiplex PCR reads, yielding one entry per CDR3 protein. The sample holds 60,000 or so distinct CDR3 sequences, around two thirds seen once. The specimen was distant non-tumor lung tissue. These receptors all stem from a man between 65 and 79 years old with non-small cell lung cancer. CDR3s include the opening cysteine and the closing phenylalanine or tryptophan. Fields, in order: D gene, J gene, V gene, clone size, CDR3 DNA, CDR3 protein. The D gene is left open where the match is weak. Rows may omit the clone size; those that give it use once, few, many or a size class.

TRBD1	TRBJ2-5	TRBV11-2	medium-sized	TGTGCCAGCAGCCCCCTGTGGACAGGACAAGAGACCCAGTACTTC	CASSPLWTGQETQYF
TRBD2	TRBJ2-2	TRBV29-1	.	TGCGGCGCCGGGACTAGCGAGGGGGCGGCTCCCGGGGAGCTGTTTTTT	CGAGTSEGAAPGELFF
.	TRBJ2-7	TRBV5-1	once	TGCGCCAGCAGCTTGTCCGTCACATCCCGCGAGCAGTACTTC	CASSLSVTSREQYF
.	TRBJ2-5	TRBV20-1	.	TGCAGTGCTAGAGGCTCCGGGCCTACTGGGGAGACCCAGTACTTC	CSARGSGPTGETQYF
.	TRBJ1-5	TRBV20-1	.	TGCAGTGCTAGCAGGGGTAGACAGCCCCAGCATTTT	CSASRGRQPQHF
.	TRBJ2-5	TRBV24-1	many	TGTGCCACCAGTGCTACAAGGGTAGAGACCCAGTACTTC	CATSATRVETQYF
TRBD1	TRBJ2-3	TRBV5-4	many	TGTGCCAGCAGCTTCGGACAGGGGACAGATACGCAGTATTTT	CASSFGQGTDTQYF
.	TRBJ2-1	TRBV29-1	.	TGCAGCGTTGAAGATCAACAGCGGAGCTCCTACAATGTGCAATTCTTC	CSVEDQQRSSYNVQFF
.	TRBJ1-1	TRBV6-1	.	TGTGCCAGCAGTGAAGTGCAGGGTAGGAACACTGAAACTTTCTTT	CASSEVQGRNTETFF
TRBD2	TRBJ2-5	TRBV5-5	many	TGTGCCAGCAGCGGAGGGACTAGCGGGGGGCATGAGACCCAGTACTTC	CASSGGTSGGHETQYF
.	TRBJ2-5	TRBV6-6	.	.	CASSSSVTRGTLYF
TRBD2	TRBJ2-3	TRBV11-2	.	TGTGCCAGCAACTTAGTTTGGACTAGCGTATCTAGCACAGATACGCAGGATTTT	CASNLVWTSVSSTDTQDF
.	TRBJ2-7	TRBV10-2	.	TGCGCCTGCAATGCTACGACAGGTGCCGAGCAGTACTTC	CACNATTGAEQYF
.	TRBJ1-3	TRBV6-5	.	TGTGCCAGCAGCACCACCTCATTGAGCTCTGGAAACACCATATATTTT	CASSTTSLSSGNTIYF
.	TRBJ2-2	TRBV29-1	.	TGCAGCGTCTACCCGGGACTTGAAAACACCGGGAAGCTGTTTTTT	CSVYPGLENTGKLFF
.	TRBJ2-5	TRBV7-8	.	TGTGCCAGCAGTCCCCGGGAGTCGGGAGAGACCCAGTACTTC	CASSPRESGETQYF
.	TRBJ2-7	TRBV29-1	many	TGCAGCGTGGTCAAAGCGGGTACCTCCTACGAGCAGTACTTC	CSVVKAGTSYEQYF
.	TRBJ1-1	TRBV7-8	.	TGTGCCAGCAGCTTACGAGACAGCCCCGTGAACACTGAAGCTTTCTTT	CASSLRDSPVNTEAFF
.	TRBJ1-3	TRBV6-1	.	TGTGTCAGCAGTCCCGGCAGGGCTGGAAACACCATATATTTT	CVSSPGRAGNTIYF
.	TRBJ2-3	TRBV6-5	few	TGTGCCAGCAGTTCCCAGCGGCGTGGAACAGATACGCAGTATTTT	CASSSQRRGTDTQYF
.	TRBJ2-5	TRBV28	many	TGTGCCAGCAGTTTTCCTCTACAAGAGACCCAGTACTTC	CASSFPLQETQYF
.	TRBJ1-1	TRBV5-1	.	TGCGCCAGCAGCTTGGTCGGGCTAGGAGACACTGAAGCTTTCTTT	CASSLVGLGDTEAFF
.	TRBJ2-1	TRBV5-4	once	TGTGCCAGCAGCTTGGGGCAGGCCAATGGGCAGTTCTTC	CASSLGQANGQFF
.	TRBJ1-2	TRBV29-1	many	TGCAGCGCCACCCGCGGCGGAGCTAACTATGGCTACACCTTC	CSATRGGANYGYTF
TRBD1	TRBJ2-1	TRBV29-1	.	TGCAGCGTTGAAGGTCACGACAGGGCCTGGGAGCAGTTCTTT	CSVEGHDRAWEQFF
.	TRBJ1-2	TRBV13	once	TGTGCCAGCAGATTACGGTATCACAAGGATTTAGATGGCTACACCTTC	CASRLRYHKDLDGYTF
.	TRBJ1-6	TRBV6-1	many	TGTGCCAGCAGAACGGGACTCCTTAATTCACCCCTCCACTTT	CASRTGLLNSPLHF
TRBD2	TRBJ2-1	TRBV4-1	many	TGCGCCAGCAGCCAAGATTTTAGTTTAGCGGGGGGTGATGAGCAGTTCTTC	CASSQDFSLAGGDEQFF
TRBD1	TRBJ2-7	TRBV20-1	many	TGCAGTGCGGATCGGGACAGGGACGAGCAGTACTTC	CSADRDRDEQYF
TRBD2	TRBJ2-2	TRBV4-1	.	TGTGCAAGCAGCCTCCAGCGGGAGGTCTACACCGGGGAGCTGTTTTTT	CASSLQREVYTGELFF
.	TRBJ2-2	TRBV11-2	.	TGTGTCAGCAACTCTGGAGGGTGGACGAACACCGGGGAGCTGTTTTTT	CVSNSGGWTNTGELFF
.	TRBJ2-2	TRBV6-1	many	TGTGCCAGCAGTATGTCTAGAGGGACCGGGGAGCTGTTTTTT	CASSMSRGTGELFF
.	TRBJ1-6	TRBV6-2/TRBV6-3	.	TGTGCCAGCAGTTGGAGCAGGGGTTCACCTCTCCACTTT	CASSWSRGSPLHF
.	TRBJ1-6	TRBV18	.	TGTGCCAGCTCAGCCTATAATTCACCCCTCCACTTT	CASSAYNSPLHF
.	TRBJ1-3	TRBV5-6	few	TGTGCCAGCAGCTTGGGGATGGGCACCATATATTTT	CASSLGMGTIYF
TRBD2	TRBJ2-4	TRBV20-1	.	TGCAGTGCTCCTCATCTTAGCGGGGGCGCTATAGCCAAAAACATTCAGTACTTC	CSAPHLSGGAIAKNIQYF
.	TRBJ2-2	TRBV10-3	many	TGTGCCATCAGTAAGAGTTTCAGCGGGGAGCTGTTTTTT	CAISKSFSGELFF
.	TRBJ1-1	TRBV12-3/TRBV12-4	many	TGTGCCAGCAGTGAGACAGTCTCGACTGAAGCTTTCTTT	CASSETVSTEAFF
.	TRBJ1-2	TRBV29-1	.	TGCAGCGCCGCAGCCACTCACTATGGCTACACCTTC	CSAAATHYGYTF
.	TRBJ2-3	TRBV11-2	.	TGTGCCAGCAGCTTAGAAACATCGCTCACAGAAATGCAGTACTTT	CASSLETSLTEMQYF
.	TRBJ2-5	TRBV30	many	TGTGCCTGGAGTGACTCCGGGACACTCCTACCGCAAGAGACCCAGTACTTC	CAWSDSGTLLPQETQYF
.	TRBJ2-7	TRBV5-6	many	TGTGCCAGCCGACCGGGGGAGCAGTACTTC	CASRPGEQYF
TRBD1	TRBJ1-5	TRBV10-3	.	TGTGCCATCAGATTAACAGGGGATAGCGGTCAGCCCCGGCATTTT	CAIRLTGDSGQPRHF
TRBD1	TRBJ1-1	TRBV11-2	.	TGTACCAGCAGCTTAGTCGGGGACAGGGGGCAGTACTCTGAAGTTTTCTTT	CTSSLVGDRGQYSEVFF
.	TRBJ2-1	TRBV11-2	once	TGCGCCAACAGCTTAGTAGTGGGAAGCCACAATGAGCAGTCCTTC	CANSLVVGSHNEQSF
.	TRBJ2-7	TRBV6-6	.	TGTGTCAGCAGTTTAATGGGGGCGATTAGGGAGCAGTACTTC	CVSSLMGAIREQYF
.	TRBJ2-1	TRBV29-1	once	TGCAGCATACCTGGCAGGCGTTCGCGTGGTTGGGAGCAGTTCTTC	CSIPGRRSRGWEQFF
.	TRBJ2-5	TRBV29-1	.	TGCAGCGGCGGGACTCCTGAGCGGACCCAGTACTTC	CSGGTPERTQYF
.	TRBJ2-1	TRBV2	once	TGTGCCAGCGGTGTCCAATTCGGCCCCTACAATGAGCAGTTCTTC	CASGVQFGPYNEQFF
.	TRBJ1-1	TRBV12-3/TRBV12-4	many	TGTGCCAGCAGTTTGCCCCGCGGGGGCCCTCCGATTGAAGCTTTCTTT	CASSLPRGGPPIEAFF
.	TRBJ2-3	TRBV11-2	few	TGTGCCAGCAGCCTAGGAACAGGGGATACGCAGTATTTT	CASSLGTGDTQYF
.	TRBJ2-7	TRBV7-9	.	TGTGCCAGCATGGGGGACTACGAGCAGTACTTC	CASMGDYEQYF
.	TRBJ2-1	TRBV12-5	few	TGTGCTAGTGGTTTGGACCTAGCGAACAATGAGCAGTTCTTC	CASGLDLANNEQFF
.	TRBJ2-1	TRBV14	.	TGTACCAGCAGCCAAGAGTATTGGAGCGCGCCGTTCTTC	CTSSQEYWSAPFF
.	TRBJ2-7	TRBV20-1	.	TGCAGTGCTAGAGACAGGAGGGGAGCCGGCGTGCAAGAGCAGTACTTC	CSARDRRGAGVQEQYF